Included here is one T cell receptor (beta chain) sequence, with context. Data came from immunoSEQ multiplex PCR; TCRdb stores just in-frame clones and leaves some out. The repertoire includes around 30,000 clones, approximately 87% of them detected once, and roughly 14% sits in the top ten. Germline V gives CDR1 SGHTA, CDR2 FQGNSA. CDR3 length: 15 amino acids. Unmatched junction bases numbered 1, after V lost 5 bases and J lost 0 bases. This specimen comes from a study of lymphopenia after photon versus proton radiotherapy. The sequenced sample was peripheral blood, obtained from a patient treated with proton-based radiotherapy. This chain uses TRBV7-2 with TRBJ2-1; 10 nucleotides line up with TRBD2. The clonotype comes from a woman in her seventies with pancreatic cancer. CDR3 loop: CASSPSGSSYNEQFF. DNA of the CDR3: TGTGCCAGCAGCCCTAGCGGGAGCTCCTACAATGAGCAGTTCTTC.